A selection of T cell receptor beta chains follows, all from one sample in a study of T cell repertoires in cytomegalovirus infection. From the reads, TCRdb called clonotypes with MiXCR, one entry per CDR3 protein. The table has 150,000 to 200,000 distinct CDR3 sequences, roughly 28% seen once. The specimen sequenced was PBMCs. The source is a human donor in good health (CMV status not recorded). Some clones in this sample may be carry-over from other donors' samples. The CDR3 runs from the conserved cysteine through the conserved F or W. The order of the fields is J gene, V gene, D gene, clone size, CDR3 DNA, CDR3 protein. A D gene is named only where the DNA matches it firmly. Expanded clones are given a class, and other clones once, few, many or no size at all.

J gene: TRBJ1-1
V gene: TRBV19
D gene: TRBD1
clone size: NA
CDR3 DNA: TGTGCCAGTAGTATGGAGGGACAGGGAAAAACTGAAGCTTTCTTT
CDR3 protein: CASSMEGQGKTEAFF

J gene: TRBJ1-1
V gene: TRBV2
D gene: TRBD1
clone size: NA
CDR3 DNA: TGTGCCAGCAGTGCCGACAGGGTGTCCACTGAAGCTTTCTTT
CDR3 protein: CASSADRVSTEAFF

J gene: TRBJ1-5
V gene: TRBV5-6
D gene: TRBD1
clone size: few
CDR3 DNA: TGTGCCAGCAGCCGACAATTTGACAGGGGGGCCAATCAGCCCCAGCATTTT
CDR3 protein: CASSRQFDRGANQPQHF

J gene: TRBJ1-5
V gene: TRBV6-6
D gene: NA
clone size: few
CDR3 DNA: TGTGCCAGCAGCCCTACCCCGGGGTTCAATCAGCCCCAGCATTTT
CDR3 protein: CASSPTPGFNQPQHF

J gene: TRBJ1-5
V gene: TRBV20-1
D gene: NA
clone size: NA
CDR3 DNA: TGCAGTGCTAGTGATGGATTGGATCAGCCCCAGCATTTT
CDR3 protein: CSASDGLDQPQHF

J gene: TRBJ2-1
V gene: TRBV2
D gene: NA
clone size: large
CDR3 DNA: TGTGCCAGCAGAGAATACAATGAGCAGTTCTTC
CDR3 protein: CASREYNEQFF

J gene: TRBJ2-2
V gene: TRBV7-6
D gene: NA
clone size: NA
CDR3 DNA: TGTGCCAGCTTCTTATCATCCGGGGAGCTGTTTTTT
CDR3 protein: CASFLSSGELFF

J gene: TRBJ1-2
V gene: TRBV20-1
D gene: TRBD1
clone size: NA
CDR3 DNA: TGCAGTGCTAGCGGGGACAGGGGAAGAGGTGGCTACACCTTC
CDR3 protein: CSASGDRGRGGYTF

J gene: TRBJ2-3
V gene: TRBV12-3/TRBV12-4
D gene: TRBD1
clone size: NA
CDR3 DNA: TGTGCCAGCAGGCCACAGGGGGCTGCAGATACGCAGTATTTT
CDR3 protein: CASRPQGAADTQYF

J gene: TRBJ2-7
V gene: TRBV29-1
D gene: NA
clone size: NA
CDR3 DNA: TGCAGCGTTAAAACAGGGTTTGCGTCCTACGAGCAGTACTTC
CDR3 protein: CSVKTGFASYEQYF

J gene: TRBJ2-1
V gene: TRBV28
D gene: NA
clone size: NA
CDR3 DNA: TGTGCCAGCAGCTCAGGGGCAGGGTACAATGAGCAGTTCTTC
CDR3 protein: CASSSGAGYNEQFF

J gene: TRBJ1-2
V gene: TRBV4-1
D gene: NA
clone size: NA
CDR3 DNA: TGCGCCAGCAGCCAGAGGCGGGGGGAGTACTATGGCTACACCTTC
CDR3 protein: CASSQRRGEYYGYTF

J gene: TRBJ2-2
V gene: TRBV5-6
D gene: NA
clone size: NA
CDR3 DNA: NA
CDR3 protein: CASSFLRAGELFF

J gene: TRBJ1-6
V gene: TRBV5-5
D gene: NA
clone size: NA
CDR3 DNA: TGTGCCAGCAGCGCCCGAAACCGGAGGAATTCCCTCCACTTT
CDR3 protein: CASSARNRRNSLHF

J gene: TRBJ2-1
V gene: TRBV7-2
D gene: TRBD2
clone size: many
CDR3 DNA: TGTGCCAGCAGCCTCGTCCGGGGGGACGATGAGCAGTTCTTC
CDR3 protein: CASSLVRGDDEQFF

J gene: TRBJ2-1
V gene: TRBV7-2
D gene: NA
clone size: many
CDR3 DNA: TGTGCCAGCAGCGATGGGACCAGGGGTGTCGATGAGCAGTTCTTC
CDR3 protein: CASSDGTRGVDEQFF

J gene: TRBJ2-7
V gene: TRBV6-5
D gene: TRBD1
clone size: NA
CDR3 DNA: TGTGCCAGCAGTTCGGCGACAGGGCGGGTCTACGAGCAGTACTTC
CDR3 protein: CASSSATGRVYEQYF

J gene: TRBJ1-5
V gene: TRBV11-2
D gene: NA
clone size: NA
CDR3 DNA: TGTGCCAGCAGCTTGACATGGGGGGAAGGTCAGCCCCAGCATTTT
CDR3 protein: CASSLTWGEGQPQHF

J gene: TRBJ1-1
V gene: TRBV7-9
D gene: NA
clone size: few
CDR3 DNA: TGTGCCAGCAGCTTTGGGGGGGTCGCTGAAGCTTTCTTT
CDR3 protein: CASSFGGVAEAFF

J gene: TRBJ1-1
V gene: TRBV7-3
D gene: NA
clone size: NA
CDR3 DNA: TGTGCCAGCAGCTTAGCGGACACATTCACTGAAGCTTTCTTT
CDR3 protein: CASSLADTFTEAFF

J gene: TRBJ1-2
V gene: TRBV20-1
D gene: TRBD1
clone size: NA
CDR3 DNA: TGCAGTGCCTCCGCCGGGACAGGAAACTATGGCTACACCTTC
CDR3 protein: CSASAGTGNYGYTF

J gene: TRBJ2-7
V gene: TRBV3-1
D gene: NA
clone size: few
CDR3 DNA: TGTGCCAGCAGCCAAGATCGGGTCGGCGAGCAGTACTTC
CDR3 protein: CASSQDRVGEQYF

J gene: TRBJ2-5
V gene: TRBV7-9
D gene: NA
clone size: NA
CDR3 DNA: TGTGCCAGCAGCTCGGAGGTGCGGGAGACCCAGTACTTC
CDR3 protein: CASSSEVRETQYF

J gene: TRBJ1-1
V gene: TRBV2
D gene: TRBD1
clone size: NA
CDR3 DNA: TGTGCCAGCAGTAATGCCCGTCAGGGGGGTGAAGCTTTCTTT
CDR3 protein: CASSNARQGGEAFF

J gene: TRBJ1-6
V gene: TRBV14
D gene: NA
clone size: NA
CDR3 DNA: TGTGCCAGCAGCCAAGATCGATGGGGCTTTAATTCACCCCTCCACTTT
CDR3 protein: CASSQDRWGFNSPLHF

J gene: TRBJ1-4
V gene: TRBV11-2
D gene: NA
clone size: NA
CDR3 DNA: TGTGCCAGCAGCTTACGGGGGTTTACAACTAATGAAAAACTGTTTTTT
CDR3 protein: CASSLRGFTTNEKLFF

J gene: TRBJ1-1
V gene: TRBV15
D gene: NA
clone size: many
CDR3 DNA: TGTGCCACCAGCAGTGAAATGTTGAACACTGAAGCTTTCTTT
CDR3 protein: CATSSEMLNTEAFF

J gene: TRBJ2-1
V gene: TRBV6-1
D gene: TRBD2
clone size: many
CDR3 DNA: TGTGCCAGCAGCCAACTAGCGGGGGGGCCCAATGAGCAGTTCTTC
CDR3 protein: CASSQLAGGPNEQFF

J gene: TRBJ1-2
V gene: TRBV20-1
D gene: NA
clone size: NA
CDR3 DNA: TGCAGTGCTAAGGCGGATGGCTACACCTTC
CDR3 protein: CSAKADGYTF

J gene: TRBJ2-7
V gene: TRBV7-2
D gene: NA
clone size: NA
CDR3 DNA: TGTGCCAGCAGCTTGGGCCCTGCGTCCTACGAGCAGTACTTC
CDR3 protein: CASSLGPASYEQYF

J gene: TRBJ1-1
V gene: TRBV12-3/TRBV12-4
D gene: TRBD1
clone size: few
CDR3 DNA: TGTGCCAGCAGTTTGGGGGACAGGGGTTTGGGAAGTGAAGCTTTCTTT
CDR3 protein: CASSLGDRGLGSEAFF

J gene: TRBJ1-2
V gene: TRBV15
D gene: NA
clone size: NA
CDR3 DNA: TGTGCCACCAGCAGAGAGGAAGGGAACTATGGCTACACCTTC
CDR3 protein: CATSREEGNYGYTF

J gene: TRBJ2-2
V gene: TRBV19
D gene: NA
clone size: NA
CDR3 DNA: TGTGCCAGTAGTAGGCCCCCCGGGGAGCTGTTTTTT
CDR3 protein: CASSRPPGELFF

J gene: TRBJ1-1
V gene: TRBV7-2
D gene: TRBD1
clone size: NA
CDR3 DNA: TGTGCCAGCAGCGACACAGGGGACACTGAAGCTTTCTTT
CDR3 protein: CASSDTGDTEAFF

J gene: TRBJ1-1
V gene: TRBV7-2
D gene: NA
clone size: NA
CDR3 DNA: TGTGCCAGCAGCTTAACAGGCAACACTAAAGCTTTCTTT
CDR3 protein: CASSLTGNTKAFF

J gene: TRBJ2-5
V gene: TRBV12-3/TRBV12-4
D gene: NA
clone size: NA
CDR3 DNA: TGTGCCAGCAGGGGAACCCAAGAGACCCAGTACTTC
CDR3 protein: CASRGTQETQYF

J gene: TRBJ2-7
V gene: TRBV7-2
D gene: NA
clone size: NA
CDR3 DNA: TGTGCCAGCAGCACCATCGGGACTCCAACCTACGAGCAGTACTTC
CDR3 protein: CASSTIGTPTYEQYF

J gene: TRBJ2-3
V gene: TRBV6-2/TRBV6-3
D gene: NA
clone size: NA
CDR3 DNA: TGTGCCACCCAGAAGGGGGATACGCAGTATTTT
CDR3 protein: CATQKGDTQYF

J gene: TRBJ1-1
V gene: TRBV29-1
D gene: TRBD1
clone size: few
CDR3 DNA: TGCAGCGTCCTCGGGACAGTTCCCACTGAAGCTTTCTTT
CDR3 protein: CSVLGTVPTEAFF

J gene: TRBJ1-6
V gene: TRBV7-2
D gene: NA
clone size: NA
CDR3 DNA: TGTGCCAGCAGCTTAGCCCCGTCGTCTTCACCCCTCCACTTT
CDR3 protein: CASSLAPSSSPLHF

J gene: TRBJ2-1
V gene: TRBV5-1
D gene: NA
clone size: once
CDR3 DNA: TGCGCCAGCAGCTTGACAAGTGGGGCACACAATGAGCAGTTCTTC
CDR3 protein: CASSLTSGAHNEQFF

J gene: TRBJ1-2
V gene: TRBV19
D gene: NA
clone size: NA
CDR3 DNA: TGTGCCAGCGGCCAGCTCGGCTACACCTTC
CDR3 protein: CASGQLGYTF